This TCR beta chain appears in the sequencing data of a study of PD-1 blockade in classical Hodgkin lymphoma. Overall study results and limits: Reports indicated that newly diagnosed patients had lower baseline TCR diversity than healthy donors did.

TCRdb's table, derived via immunoSEQ multiplex PCR, lists solely in-frame clones and lacks some. This table holds some 3,300 clones, less than 90% found once. Germline V CDR1 and CDR2: SGHAT, FQDESV (reference sequence). Trimming removed 4 bases from V and 1 base from J; junction bases left unmatched: 7. The CDR3 loop spans 16 amino acids. Comment on this clone: Its antigen is as yet unknown.

Time point of the sample: newly diagnosed, previously untreated cHL patient sample. CD4+ T cells were purified from thawed PBMCs by negative selection. The source material was CD4+ T cells from blood. This chain joins TRBV11-1 and TRBJ1-1, with TRBD1 matching over 9 bases. The sequence was obtained from a human donor with classical Hodgkin lymphoma. The CDR3: CASSSDRGFGNTEAFF. The CDR3 DNA reads TGTGCCAGCAGCTCCGACAGGGGGTTCGGGAACACTGAAGCTTTCTTT.